These 21 T cell receptor beta chains came from one sample sequenced in a study of T-cell reconstitution after alpha-beta-depleted transplantation in children. Unique molecular identifiers were used to barcode this TCRbeta library. One entry per CDR3 protein results from TCRdb running MiXCR on the PCR reads. The sample carries some 830,000 distinct CDR3 sequences, roughly 16% recorded once. This specimen was PBMCs, mostly from graft donor cells, taken 360 days after TCRalphabeta/CD19-depleted stem cell transplant. These receptor sequences come from a male patient between 5 and 17 years old who had a stem cell transplant for acute lymphoblastic leukemia, so the T cells may come from the graft donor.

This chain connects TRBV5-1 to TRBJ2-7; 12 bases fit TRBD1. V dropped 4 bases and J dropped 1; count of bases not matched to a gene: 6. Per germline, CDR1 SGHRS and CDR2 YFSETQ. CDR3 length: 16 residues. The chain's CDR3 is CASSPTGQGASYEQYF. The CDR3 bases are TGCGCCAGCAGCCCGACGGGACAGGGGGCGTCCTACGAGCAGTACTTC.

This clonotype showed up just a few times. The chain combines TRBV12-3 or TRBV12-4 with TRBJ1-6; D is uncertain. V was clipped by 6 bases and J by 10 bases, with 16 bases between them. The CDR3 extends over 14 amino acids. CDR3: CASRNYGQNSPLHF. Written as DNA, the CDR3 is TGTGCCAGCAGGAATTATGGGCAGAACTCACCCCTCCACTTT.

This clonotype was seen many times. J is TRBJ2-7 and V is TRBV5-6, with D possibly being TRBD2 (5 bases). Germline lookup yields CDR1 SGHDT and CDR2 YYEEEE. Trimming left V 5 bases short and J 0 bases short, with 9 bases between. The CDR3 totals 13 residues. The CDR3: CASSRTFSYEQYF. CDR3 nucleotides: TGTGCCAGCAGTCGGACTTTCTCCTACGAGCAGTACTTC. Full variable domain (remainder filled in from reference TRBV5-6 and TRBJ2-7): DAGVTQSPTHLIKTRGQQVTLRCSPKSGHDTVSWYQQALGQGPQFIFQYYEEEERQRGNFPDRFSGHQFPNYSSELNVNALLLGDSALYLCASSRTFSYEQYFGPGTRLTVT.

The chain couples TRBV12-3 or TRBV12-4 to TRBJ2-1; TRBD2 might be the D (7 bases). The V end was cut by 5 bases, the J end by 3 bases, with 23 bases between. The CDR3 has 18 amino acids. The CDR3 DNA is TGTGCCAGCAGTAGGGAGAGGGTGGGGGGCGGGAGCTACAATGAGCAGTTCTTC. Encoded protein: CASSRERVGGGSYNEQFF.

J is TRBJ2-4 and V is TRBV5-1, with unresolved D. V shed 3 bases and J shed 0 bases, with 10 bases lying between them. The CDR3 spans 15 residues. Germline V gene lookup returns CDR1 SGHRS and CDR2 YFSETQ. The CDR3 nucleotides are TGCGCCAGCAGCTCCTTTGGGTTAGCCAAAAACATTCAGTACTTC. It specifies CASSSFGLAKNIQYF.

V gene TRBV7-2 combines with J gene TRBJ2-3; 9 bases map to TRBD2. V dropped 2 bases and J dropped 7; count of bases not matched to a gene: 10. The CDR3 contains 16 residues. From germline, CDR1 is SGHTA and CDR2 FQGNSA. In DNA, the CDR3 is TGTGCCAGCAGCTTAAAGTCTAGCGGGATAGGGAATACGCAGTATTTT. It codes for CASSLKSSGIGNTQYF.

This clonotype was detected only a few times. The chain joins TRBV4-1 to TRBJ1-5, with 10 bases identical to TRBD1. The CDR3 spans 20 residues. Germline CDR1 and CDR2: MGHRA and YSYEKL. The V segment lost 0 bases and the J segment 0 bases; nucleotides outside the gene matches: 11. CDR3 coding DNA: TGCGCCAGCAGCCAAGAAAAGGGGACAGGGGCCATTTATAGCAATCAGCCCCAGCATTTT. Amino acid sequence: CASSQEKGTGAIYSNQPQHF.

The chain has TRBV5-1 and TRBJ2-2; 12 positions match TRBD2. The CDR3 contains 18 residues. After removal of 3 bases from V and 4 bases from J, the junction contained 10 bases not matched to a gene. Per the germline V gene, CDR1 is SGHRS and CDR2 is YFSETQ. The CDR3 region is CASSYHWTSGKVTGELFF. The CDR3 DNA is TGCGCCAGCAGCTATCATTGGACTAGCGGGAAGGTCACCGGGGAGCTGTTTTTT.

The V call is TRBV12-3 or TRBV12-4, the J call TRBJ2-1, with D possibly called TRBD1 or TRBD2 (6 bases each). The V and J ends lost 8 bases and 0 bases respectively, with 20 bases between them. The CDR3 length is 17 residues. The CDR3 spells CASSPGPGAYSYNEQFF. For the CDR3, the DNA is TGTGCCAGCTCCCCAGGCCCGGGGGCGTACTCCTACAATGAGCAGTTCTTC.

Only a few counts were recorded for this clonotype. The rearrangement uses TRBV4-1 and TRBJ2-7; weak D call: TRBD1 (6 bases). With 5 bases removed from V and 5 bases from J, the gap between germline ends came to 13 bases. Germline CDR1 and CDR2: MGHRA and YSYEKL. The CDR3 runs to 13 residues. CDR3 bases: TGCGCCAGCAGCACAGGGAGATCCAACGAGCAGTACTTC. Protein sequence: CASSTGRSNEQYF.

This clonotype has a handful of counts. This chain joins TRBV5-5 and TRBJ2-1; 7 bases align to TRBD2. This CDR3 comprises 18 residues. Germline CDR1 SGHKS, CDR2 YYEKEE (reference sequence). V was clipped by 6 bases and J by 6 bases; unmatched bases: 21. CDR3 sequence reads: CASTGTSAFRAGVNEQFF. CDR3 in DNA: TGTGCCAGCACTGGAACCTCCGCCTTTCGGGCGGGAGTCAATGAGCAGTTCTTC.

This clonotype has only a few counts. The chain links TRBV10-2 to TRBJ1-1, with D maybe TRBD1 (5 bases). Per the germline V gene, CDR1 is WSHSY and CDR2 is SAAADI. The ends were cut back, 2 bases at V and 1 base at J, with 11 bases in the middle. This CDR3 comprises 15 residues. The CDR3 region has the DNA TGCGCCAGCAGTGAGGGAGGACACCCGAACACTGAAGCTTTCTTT. It yields the protein CASSEGGHPNTEAFF.

There are a few counts of this clonotype. The V gene is TRBV12-3 or TRBV12-4, the J gene TRBJ2-5; 8 nucleotides line up with TRBD2. This CDR3 region has 15 residues. With 6 bases clipped from V and 5 bases from J, the junction kept 11 bases outside the gene matches. The CDR3 is CASSPPGLVDETQYF. The DNA of the CDR3 is TGTGCCAGCAGCCCTCCGGGACTAGTGGATGAGACCCAGTACTTC.

The table lists this clonotype with a few counts. The chain recombines TRBV12-3 or TRBV12-4 with TRBJ1-5; weak D call: TRBD1 (6 bases). V lost 7 bases and J 2 bases, leaving 21 bases between the germline ends. CDR3 length equals 17 residues. CDR3 sequence: CASTTGARKYRNQPQHF. The CDR3 bases are TGTGCCAGCACCACGGGGGCCCGCAAATATCGCAATCAGCCCCAGCATTTT.

The rearrangement joins TRBV5-1 to TRBJ1-3; D might be TRBD1 (6 bases). V dropped 1 base and J dropped 7 bases, with 18 bases sitting between them. This CDR3 comprises 16 residues. Germline CDR1 reads SGHRS; CDR2 reads YFSETQ. CDR3 nucleotide sequence: TGCGCCAGCAGCTTGAGGCCGGGGGCTCAGGGGAACACCATATATTTT. It encodes CASSLRPGAQGNTIYF. The full variable domain, in which reference TRBV5-1 and TRBJ1-3 provide the parts outside the CDR3, is KAGVTQTPRYLIKTRGQQVTLSCSPISGHRSVSWYQQTPGQGLQFLFEYFSETQRNKGNFPGRFSGRQFSNSRSEMNVSTLELGDSALYLCASSLRPGAQGNTIYFGEGSWLTVV.

This clonotype was observed a handful of times. The chain is built from TRBV20-1 and TRBJ1-1; a possible D gene is TRBD1 (5 bases). The CDR3 length is 11 residues. Germline CDR1 is DFQATT and CDR2 is SNEGSKA (reference sequence). Trimming pared 3 bases from V and 6 bases from J, leaving 8 bases between. CDR3 nucleotides: TGCAGTGCTAGGAGGGACCCTGAAGCTTTCTTT. Translated, it gives CSARRDPEAFF.

The sample holds many counts of this clonotype. V gene TRBV29-1 combines with J gene TRBJ2-2, with 8 positions matching TRBD2. Per germline, CDR1 SQVTM and CDR2 ANQGSEA. The V and J ends lost 6 bases and 4 bases, in that order; junction bases with no gene match: 10. This CDR3 is 15 amino acids long. The CDR3 protein is CSVSGTSSSTGELFF. CDR3 bases: TGCAGCGTATCCGGGACTAGTTCAAGCACCGGGGAGCTGTTTTTT.

This clonotype has a handful of counts. The chain has TRBV5-1 and TRBJ2-1; D is possibly TRBD1 (5 bases). Germline V gene lookup returns CDR1 SGHRS and CDR2 YFSETQ. The ends were cut back, 2 bases at V and 4 bases at J, with 13 bases in the middle. This CDR3 has 15 residues. The CDR3 reads CASSFDRAPYNEQFF. The CDR3 bases are TGCGCCAGCAGCTTTGACAGAGCCCCTTACAATGAGCAGTTCTTC.

The genes are TRBV12-3 or TRBV12-4 and TRBJ1-2; possibly TRBD1 for D (5 bases). The CDR3 length is 14 residues. V lost 6 bases and J 2 bases, leaving 13 bases between the germline ends. The CDR3 sequence: CASSPGGWNYGYTF. CDR3 in DNA: TGTGCCAGCAGCCCCGGGGGATGGAACTATGGCTACACCTTC.

V usage is TRBV5-1 and J usage is TRBJ2-1; TRBD2 aligns across 9 bases. The CDR3 loop spans 16 amino acids. Germline V lookup: CDR1 SGHRS, CDR2 YFSETQ. V was clipped by 3 bases and J by 4 bases; unmatched bases: 8. The CDR3 is CASSSGLAIGYNEQFF. CDR3 nucleotides: TGCGCCAGCAGCTCGGGACTAGCAATAGGGTACAATGAGCAGTTCTTC.

This clonotype was found a few times. This sequence joins TRBV20-1 and TRBJ2-6; D is possibly TRBD2 (6 bases). Germline assignment: CDR1 DFQATT and CDR2 SNEGSKA (reference sequence). This CDR3 spans 15 amino acids. The V end was cut by 0 bases, the J end by 2 bases, with 8 bases between. CDR3 amino acids: CSAREPSAGANVLTF. The CDR3 DNA reads TGCAGTGCTAGAGAGCCTAGCGCTGGGGCCAACGTCCTGACTTTC.